The present T cell receptor beta chain was sequenced within a study of T cell responses to AZD1222 COVID-19 vaccine. Study summary: Analysis merged second doses at about 4 or about 12 weeks. Study-wide findings and caveats: With dominance at 160-218 and 743-854, vaccine-associated CD4 TCRs spanned spike.

Worth noting for this clone: What it recognizes is unknown.

The CDR3 sequence is 12 residues long. The J segment lost 2 bases and the V segment lost 11 bases, leaving 5 bases of the junction unmatched. The germline CDR1 and CDR2 sequences are MNHEY and SVGAGI. Here immunoSEQ multiplex PCR was the method, and the copy in TCRdb shows in-frame clones only, minus some. This sample carries 99,000 or so clones, 88% of them seen once, and the ten largest clones take over 6.5%. The source of this sequence is an adult in good health. The input for sequencing was peripheral blood, taken on day 0 of AZD1222 vaccination. The V gene is TRBV6-5, the J gene TRBJ2-7; 8 bases fit TRBD1. CDR3 in DNA: TGTGCCGGCGGCAGGGGGCCCTACGAGCAGTACTTC. Translating gives CAGGRGPYEQYF.